Listed below are T cell receptor beta chains from one sample, sequenced in a study of control samples from healthy donors and cancer patients. Assay: immunoSEQ multiplex PCR; the TCRdb copy retains only in-frame clones and omits some. The data hold about 120,000 clones, with about 86% observed a single time. The specimen sequenced was blood. Receptors originate from a man younger than 40 in good health. CDR3s include the opening cysteine and the closing phenylalanine or tryptophan. A D gene is named only where the DNA matches it firmly. A row's size may be missing; if present it is once, few, many or a size class.

TRBJ2-5 - 12 TRBV11-2 once CASSRNQETQYF TGTGCCAGCAGCCGGAATCAAGAGACCCAGTACTTC
TRBJ2-1 TRBD2 17 TRBV5-6 - CASSLSPGLAIVDEQFF TGTGCCAGCAGCTTGTCTCCGGGACTAGCGATCGTAGATGAGCAGTTCTTC
TRBJ1-4 TRBD1 14 TRBV11-2 - CASSKGARGEKLFF TGTGCCAGCAGCAAGGGGGCGCGGGGTGAAAAACTGTTTTTT
TRBJ2-3 TRBD2 15 TRBV5-1 - CASSYRTSGTDTQYF TGCGCCAGCAGCTACCGGACTAGCGGCACAGATACGCAGTATTTT
TRBJ1-5 - 15 TRBV2 - CASSEQGGENQPQHF TGTGCCAGCAGTGAACAGGGAGGAGAGAATCAGCCCCAGCATTTT
TRBJ1-1 - 15 TRBV19 - CASSIAAGMNTEAFF TGTGCCAGTAGTATCGCAGCAGGTATGAACACTGAAGCTTTCTTT
TRBJ1-2 - 13 TRBV29-1 once CSVGSQGVLGYTF TGCAGCGTTGGTTCGCAGGGAGTACTCGGCTACACCTTC
TRBJ2-7 - 13 TRBV2 - CASSFIQGNEQYF TGTGCCAGCAGTTTCATCCAGGGGAACGAGCAGTACTTC
TRBJ2-3 - 15 TRBV5-1 - CASSLVSGGEDTQYF TGCGCCAGCAGCTTGGTTTCAGGGGGGGAAGATACGCAGTATTTT
TRBJ2-3 - 12 TRBV29-1 - CSVITSTDTQYF TGCAGCGTTATAACTAGCACAGATACGCAGTATTTT
TRBJ2-3 - 15 TRBV6-6 - CASSKTDSSTDTQYF TGTGCCAGCAGTAAGACGGATTCTAGCACAGATACGCAGTATTTT
TRBJ2-7 TRBD2 16 TRBV5-5 - CASTWTSGGAGYEQYF TGTGCCAGCACCTGGACTAGCGGGGGGGCCGGGTACGAGCAGTACTTC
TRBJ2-7 - 13 TRBV7-9 - CASSWSTVHEQYF TGTGCCAGCAGCTGGAGTACGGTCCACGAGCAGTACTTC
TRBJ2-6 - 16 TRBV2 few CASSSMGASGANVLTF TGTGCCAGCAGTTCCATGGGGGCCTCTGGGGCCAACGTCCTGACTTTC
TRBJ1-5 - 14 TRBV5-1 - CASSFGGNNQPQHF TGCGCCAGCAGCTTCGGAGGGAACAATCAGCCCCAGCATTTT